The text below deals with one T cell receptor (beta chain). These data come from a study of shared clonotypes between healthy human individuals. The protocol was immunoSEQ multiplex PCR, while the TCRdb copy is restricted to in-frame clones and leaves out a portion. The sample has approximately 110,000 clones, under 70% seen once. Germline trimming cut 5 bases from V and 3 bases from J; bases unmatched to any gene: 6. CDR1 and CDR2 (germline): MNHEY, SVGAGI. This CDR3 comprises 15 residues. The chain joins TRBV6-5 to TRBJ2-3, with TRBD1 matching 9 bases. The receptor comes from a woman in her twenties or thirties in good health. The sequenced sample consisted of memory CD8+ T cells sorted from blood. Subset described: CD45RO+ cells pooled with CCR7-negative TemRA cells. The DNA for the CDR3 is TGTGCCAGCAGTCCCGGACAGGGGATGACAGATACGCAGTATTTT. Protein product: CASSPGQGMTDTQYF.